This T cell receptor beta chain was found in a study of blood T cell repertoires in COVID-19 (dated by TCRdb to 2019 to 2021). Regarding the research as a whole: The collaborator samples originated in the United States, Italy and Spain and spanned the acute and convalescent phases of COVID-19. The material from the prospective study consisted of cDNA or gDNA derived from T cells, B-cell-depleted T cells, or PBMCs. Deeply sampled blood TCRbeta repertoires from subjects exposed to, actively infected with, or recovered from COVID-19 were included in the dataset. Sample metadata almost always included a de-identified subject ID, COVID-19 status, age in years and sex. Samples came from the ongoing ImmuneRACE study (first 160 participants) plus 1,254 subjects from 6 global collaborators. Where HLA class I and class II types were available, the types were taken from metadata supplied by the sample provider, not from assay-based typing. The repertoires were released in a freely available public database intended as a resource for research on the immune response to SARS-CoV-2.

The paper as a whole reports these results and caveats: The amount of clinical and demographic metadata varied by source and participant and was provided uncurated.

Collaborating institutions collected whole blood in K2EDTA tubes following their own protocols. For TCRbeta analysis, collaborators shipped samples as frozen whole blood, isolated PBMCs, or DNA extracted from either of those sample types. The germline V gene (reference sequence) supplies CDR1 PRHDT and CDR2 FYEKMQ. CDR3 length: 15 amino acids, cysteine to phenylalanine. CDR3 DNA only is kept here, 45 bases in frame from base 1. V lost 5 bases and J lost 1 base; the stretch between them is 13 bases long. TCRbeta CDR3 regions were amplified from genomic DNA using the immunoSEQ Assay, a bias-controlled multiplex PCR. The paper's processing steps were these. The number of nucleated cells in each sample was estimated by amplification of reference gene primers within the assay. To quantify the absolute abundance of each unique TCRbeta CDR3 rearrangement, sequence reads were collapsed and filtered. For each sample, productive Simpson clonality was calculated as the square root of Simpson's diversity index across productive rearrangements. Sourced from immuneACCESS, this table was stored by TCRdb with only in-frame sequences that have V and J called. A share of the clones is absent; for the studies checked, an unresolved V gene accounts for under half, and the remainder has no known explanation. V and J calls and clone size come straight from that table; D and trimming were deduced from the DNA. This sample gives approximately 180,000 clones in total; approximately 88% of them show up just once. The ten largest account for roughly 1.5% of the sample.

In the case of this clone: Its antigen is unknown. Base qualities are not at hand, and no much larger clone is one base apart.

Sequencing was done on a sample of peripheral blood. This receptor was identified in a woman aged 45 to 65 with acute or convalescent COVID-19. The chain couples TRBV13 to TRBJ2-3; TRBD2 is perhaps the D gene, given 5 matching bases. The CDR3 reads CASSPLGVGTDTQYF. The bases read TGTGCCAGCAGCCCCCTCGGGGTTGGCACAGATACGCAGTATTTT.